Each of the 24 T cell receptor beta chains below was sequenced from the same sample in a study of T cells after yellow fever vaccination. TCRdb redid the calling of the 5' RACE reads with MiXCR, one entry per CDR3 protein. The sample shows some 390,000 distinct CDR3 sequences, roughly a sixth of them seen only once. The sample in question was PBMCs, obtained before the yellow fever booster vaccination. The source of these receptors is a man aged 18-30 years who received the YFV17D yellow fever vaccine.

This clonotype was counted only a few times. Sequence at one end of the junction differs from germline and may be a read error. The genes are TRBV12-3 or TRBV12-4 and TRBJ2-3; weak D call: TRBD1 (5 bases). This CDR3 is 12 amino acids long. The CDR3 protein is CACRASTDTQYF. The CDR3 region has the DNA TGTGCCTGCAGGGCTAGCACAGATACGCAGTATTTT.

There are many counts of this clonotype. The chain links TRBV12-3 or TRBV12-4 to TRBJ2-5; a weak D match, TRBD2 (6 bases). The CDR3 is made up of 13 amino acids. Trimming took off 3 bases at V and 3 bases at J, with 8 bases between the two ends. In DNA, the CDR3 is TGTGCCAGCAGTTTCTGGGGGGAAGAGACCCAGTACTTC. Translating gives CASSFWGEETQYF.

The J gene is TRBJ2-7, the V gene TRBV7-2; D not resolved. Germline V gene lookup returns CDR1 SGHTA and CDR2 FQGNSA. This CDR3 comprises 13 residues. V dropped 3 bases and J dropped 0 bases, with 6 bases sitting between them. The CDR3 loop is CASSFDRSYEQYF. CDR3 in DNA: TGTGCCAGCAGCTTCGATCGCTCCTACGAGCAGTACTTC.

The chain employs TRBV2 and TRBJ2-5, with D possibly TRBD2 on 6 matching bases. CDR1 is SNHLY and CDR2 is FYNNEI in the germline V gene. Trimming took off 9 bases at V and 7 bases at J, with 15 bases between the two ends. The CDR3 runs 12 residues. CDR3 in amino acids: CARGLALGTQYF. CDR3 DNA sequence: TGTGCCAGGGGACTCGCCTTAGGGACCCAGTACTTC.

The V gene is TRBV12-3 or TRBV12-4, the J gene TRBJ2-2, with D perhaps matching TRBD1 (5 bases). V lost 6 bases, J lost 1 base, and 15 bases lay in between. This CDR3 spans 16 amino acids. The CDR3 DNA follows: TGTGCCAGCAGCCCCGAGGCAGGGTTGAACACCGGGGAGCTGTTTTTT. Translation: CASSPEAGLNTGELFF.

CDR3 in amino acids: CASSPGLAGPQTQYF. The CDR3 bases are TGTGCCAGCAGCCCCGGACTAGCGGGCCCACAGACCCAGTACTTC. The chain employs TRBV7-9 and TRBJ2-5; 11 bases align to TRBD2. This CDR3 region has 15 residues. The V segment lost 5 bases and the J segment 6 bases; nucleotides outside the gene matches: 8. Germline values: CDR1 SEHNR, CDR2 FQNEAQ (reference sequence).

The V and J genes are TRBV4-1 and TRBJ1-1; no clear D. This CDR3 region has 13 residues. CDR1 and CDR2 from the germline V gene are MGHRA and YSYEKL. V was trimmed by 8 bases and J by 0 bases, leaving 10 bases between them. CDR3 coding DNA: TGCGCCAGCCGGAACGGACTGAACACTGAAGCTTTCTTT. Translated: CASRNGLNTEAFF.

This clonotype occurred many times. V is TRBV5-1 and J is TRBJ1-5, with 10 positions matching TRBD1. V was pared by 3 bases and J by 4 bases, with 1 base of the junction left unmatched. The CDR3 runs to 14 residues. The V gene's germline CDR1 is SGHRS and CDR2 YFSETQ. The CDR3 coding sequence is TGCGCCAGCAGCTCGGGACAGGGGAATCAGCCCCAGCATTTT. Protein sequence: CASSSGQGNQPQHF. Full variable domain (remainder filled in from reference TRBV5-1 and TRBJ1-5): KAGVTQTPRYLIKTRGQQVTLSCSPISGHRSVSWYQQTPGQGLQFLFEYFSETQRNKGNFPGRFSGRQFSNSRSEMNVSTLELGDSALYLCASSSGQGNQPQHFGDGTRLSIL.

Ten or more counts support this clonotype. This chain links TRBV20-1 with TRBJ1-1; D is undetermined. The germline gives CDR1 DFQATT, CDR2 SNEGSKA (reference sequence). The CDR3 sequence is 12 residues long. V gave up 2 bases and J gave up 0 bases, with 4 bases separating them. CDR3 residues: CSARPMNTEAFF. The CDR3 nucleotides are TGCAGTGCTAGACCGATGAACACTGAAGCTTTCTTT.

This clonotype occurred a few times. The V call is TRBV18, the J call TRBJ2-7; 7 positions match TRBD1. Germline V gene lookup returns CDR1 KGHSH and CDR2 LQKENI. After removal of 3 bases from V and 3 bases from J, the junction contained 2 bases not matched to a gene. CDR3 length equals 13 residues. CDR3 DNA sequence: TGTGCCAGCTCACCCGGGACAGACTACGAGCAGTACGTC. This sequence encodes CASSPGTDYEQYV.

The chain recombines TRBV13 with TRBJ1-1; D gene unclear. Deletions cut 2 bases from V and 6 bases from J, with 10 bases between. Germline CDR1 PRHDT, CDR2 FYEKMQ (reference sequence). The CDR3 extends over 13 amino acids. The CDR3 spells CASSLSLSAEAFF. In DNA, the CDR3 is TGTGCCAGCAGCTTATCCCTGAGCGCTGAAGCTTTCTTT.

In this sample, this clonotype turned up a few times. This chain connects TRBV12-3 or TRBV12-4 to TRBJ1-2; the D is unclear. The CDR3 loop spans 12 amino acids. Deletions cut 5 bases from V and 3 bases from J, with 7 bases between. CDR3 coding DNA: TGTGCCAGCAGTGCAAATGACTATGGCTACACCTTC. This gives the protein CASSANDYGYTF.

The V and J genes are TRBV6-5 and TRBJ2-7, with TRBD2 identical over 13 bases. CDR1 and CDR2 from the germline V gene are MNHEY and SVGAGI. The CDR3 contains 15 residues. The junction had 3 bases not matched to a gene; V was cut back by 2 bases and J by 5 bases. In DNA, the CDR3 is TGTGCCAGCAGTTACACTAGCGGGGGGGCCCACGAGCAGTACTTC. It codes for CASSYTSGGAHEQYF.

The rearrangement joins TRBV20-1 to TRBJ2-7, with D unclear. Trimming pared 6 bases from V and 1 base from J, leaving 10 bases between. The CDR3 is 12 residues long. CDR1 DFQATT and CDR2 SNEGSKA come from the germline V gene (reference sequence). The CDR3 bases are TGCAGTGCCCTGGTCCCATCCTACGAGCAGTACTTC. Translated: CSALVPSYEQYF.

This sequence joins TRBV7-2 and TRBJ2-7; D is ambiguous. Trimming left V 2 bases short and J 2 bases short, with 10 bases between. Looked up from germline, CDR1 is SGHTA and CDR2 is FQGNSA. The CDR3 is 14 amino acids. CDR3 sequence: CASSLRAVPYEQYF. CDR3 in DNA: TGTGCCAGCAGCTTACGGGCAGTTCCCTACGAGCAGTACTTC. Using reference TRBV7-2 and TRBJ2-7 for the parts outside the CDR3, the full variable domain is GAGVSQSPSNKVTEKGKDVELRCDPISGHTALYWYRQSLGQGLEFLIYFQGNSAPDKSGLPSDRFSAERTGGSVSTLTIQRTQQEDSAVYLCASSLRAVPYEQYFGPGTRLTVT.

The gene calls are TRBV29-1 and TRBJ2-7; the D gene is possibly TRBD1 (6 bases). CDR3 length equals 12 residues. Trimming pared 3 bases from V and 3 bases from J, leaving 9 bases between. The V gene's germline CDR1 is SQVTM and CDR2 ANQGSEA. CDR3 sequence reads: CSVEDRSYEQYF. The CDR3 DNA reads as TGCAGCGTTGAGGACAGAAGCTACGAGCAGTACTTC.

V is TRBV6-5 and J is TRBJ2-5; no definite D call. The CDR3 runs 15 residues. V was pared by 5 bases and J by 1 base, with 14 bases between. Germline CDR1 reads MNHEY; CDR2 reads SVGAGI. CDR3 residues: CASSRRVLGQETQYF. CDR3 in DNA: TGTGCCAGCAGTCGACGGGTCTTAGGCCAAGAGACCCAGTACTTC.

The rearrangement joins TRBV4-1 to TRBJ2-1, with 9 bases lining up with TRBD2. CDR3 size: 20 residues. J lost 1 base, V lost 1 base, and 14 bases had no gene match. Looked up from germline, CDR1 is MGHRA and CDR2 is YSYEKL. The CDR3 DNA reads as TGCGCCAGCAGCCAAGGCGGCGTAGGCGGGGGGGCCTTGTCCTACAATGAGCAGTTCTTC. Translating it yields CASSQGGVGGGALSYNEQFF.

The gene calls are TRBV15 and TRBJ2-1; D not certain. CDR3 length equals 15 residues. The germline gives CDR1 LNHNV, CDR2 YYDKDF (reference sequence). The germline V and J ends were trimmed by 1 base and 5 bases, with 12 bases remaining between them. The CDR3 sequence is CATSRGENEHNEQFF. CDR3 in DNA: TGTGCCACCAGCAGAGGAGAAAACGAACACAATGAGCAGTTCTTC.

This clonotype has only a few counts. This chain connects TRBV7-2 to TRBJ2-3; TRBD1 might be the D (5 bases). Trimming took off 4 bases at V and 1 base at J, with 9 bases between the two ends. The V gene's germline CDR1 is SGHTA and CDR2 FQGNSA. The CDR3 runs to 14 residues. Here the CDR3 reads CASSSDTGTDTQYF. CDR3 bases: TGTGCCAGCAGCTCGGACACGGGCACAGATACGCAGTATTTT.

This clonotype was detected only a few times. The chain employs TRBV5-1 and TRBJ2-1, with 8 bases aligning to TRBD1. Germline V gives CDR1 SGHRS, CDR2 YFSETQ. V lost 5 bases and J lost 6; bases outside the gene matches: 7. The CDR3 spans 14 residues. The CDR3 reads CASSRTGRSNEQFF. The CDR3 nucleotides are TGCGCCAGCAGTAGGACAGGGCGTTCCAATGAGCAGTTCTTC.

The gene calls are TRBV5-6 and TRBJ1-1, with D hard to call. Trimming removed 0 bases at V and 1 base at J, with 10 bases between. Germline values: CDR1 SGHDT, CDR2 YYEEEE. This CDR3 has 15 amino acids. The CDR3 region has the DNA TGTGCCAGCAGCTTGGTCCCCTTACGGAACACTGAAGCTTTCTTT. Translating it yields CASSLVPLRNTEAFF. Full variable domain (rest looked up from reference TRBV5-6 and TRBJ1-1): DAGVTQSPTHLIKTRGQQVTLRCSPKSGHDTVSWYQQALGQGPQFIFQYYEEEERQRGNFPDRFSGHQFPNYSSELNVNALLLGDSALYLCASSLVPLRNTEAFFGQGTRLTVV.

This clonotype was counted between two and nine times. The chain has TRBV15 and TRBJ2-7; D is unclear. This CDR3 contains 14 residues. Trimming left V 7 bases short and J 2 bases short, with 15 bases between. Germline CDR1 reads LNHNV; CDR2 reads YYDKDF (reference sequence). DNA for the CDR3: TGTGCCACCATCGACCTGGCCCACCCCTACGAGCAGTACGTC. This codes for CATIDLAHPYEQYV.

This clonotype was seen ten or more times. The chain recombines TRBV5-5 with TRBJ1-4; 8 bases map to TRBD1. V shed 4 bases and J 5 bases; nucleotides not matched to a gene: 4. The V gene's germline CDR1 is SGHKS and CDR2 YYEKEE (reference sequence). The CDR3 contains 14 residues. CDR3 sequence reads: CASSRTGTNEKLFF. DNA of the CDR3: TGTGCCAGCAGCCGGACAGGGACAAATGAAAAACTGTTTTTT.